This TCR beta chain was documented in a study of CD8 T cells in Susac syndrome. V shed 1 base, J shed 4 bases, and the junction held 5 bases outside the gene matches. This CDR3 contains 15 residues. Per the germline V gene, CDR1 is SGHVS and CDR2 is FQNEAQ. Sequencing of TCR beta covered CD8+ and CD4+ T cells obtained from blood. Random hexamers served to reverse transcribe roughly 0.5 to 1 ug RNA. TCRdb redid the calling of the immunoSEQ multiplex PCR reads with MiXCR, one entry per CDR3 protein. The sample holds about 200,000 distinct CDR3 sequences, 92% seen once. The source of this sequence is a human donor with multiple sclerosis. The specimen was CD8+ T cells from PBMCs. This rearrangement joins TRBV7-8 to TRBJ1-2; 8 positions agree with TRBD1. CDR3 sequence: CASSLVGQGSYGYTF. CDR3 DNA: TGTGCCAGCAGCTTAGTTGGACAGGGAAGCTATGGCTACACCTTC.